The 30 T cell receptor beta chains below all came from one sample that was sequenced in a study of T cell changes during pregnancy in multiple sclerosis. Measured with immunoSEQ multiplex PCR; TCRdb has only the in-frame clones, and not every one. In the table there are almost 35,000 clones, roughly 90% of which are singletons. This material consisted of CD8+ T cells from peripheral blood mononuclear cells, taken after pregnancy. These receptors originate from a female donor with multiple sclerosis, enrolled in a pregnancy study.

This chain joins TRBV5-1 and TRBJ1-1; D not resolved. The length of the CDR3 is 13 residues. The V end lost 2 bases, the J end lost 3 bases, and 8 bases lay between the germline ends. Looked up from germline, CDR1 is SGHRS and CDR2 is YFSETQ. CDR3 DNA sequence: TGCGCCAGCAGCTTTTGGGGAGACACTGAAGCTTTCTTT. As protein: CASSFWGDTEAFF.

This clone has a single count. CDR3 DNA: TGTGCCAGCAGCCAATATGGGGACGGGGGAGATGGCTACACCTTC. It codes for CASSQYGDGGDGYTF. The chain combines TRBV14 with TRBJ1-2; TRBD1 might be the D (5 bases). V lost 2 bases, J lost 6 bases, and 16 bases lay in between. This CDR3 spans 15 amino acids. Germline loops: CDR1 SGHDN, CDR2 FVKESK. Full variable domain (rest looked up from reference TRBV14 and TRBJ1-2): EAGVTQFPSHSVIEKGQTVTLRCDPISGHDNLYWYRRVMGKEIKFLLHFVKESKQDESGMPNNRFLAERTGGTYSTLKVQPAELEDSGVYFCASSQYGDGGDGYTFGSGTRLTVV.

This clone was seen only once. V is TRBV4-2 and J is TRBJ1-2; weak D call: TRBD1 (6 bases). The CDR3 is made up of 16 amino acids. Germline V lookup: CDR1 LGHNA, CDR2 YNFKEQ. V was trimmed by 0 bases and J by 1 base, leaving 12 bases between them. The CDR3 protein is CASSQDRAGDNYGYTF. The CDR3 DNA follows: TGTGCCAGCAGCCAAGATAGGGCAGGGGATAACTATGGCTACACCTTC.

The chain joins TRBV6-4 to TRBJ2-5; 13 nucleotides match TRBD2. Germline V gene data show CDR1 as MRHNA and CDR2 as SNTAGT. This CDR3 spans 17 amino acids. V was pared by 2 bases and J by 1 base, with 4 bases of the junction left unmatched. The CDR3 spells CASSDRTSGGSQETQYF. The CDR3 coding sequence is TGTGCCAGCAGTGACCGGACTAGCGGGGGCTCCCAAGAGACCCAGTACTTC.

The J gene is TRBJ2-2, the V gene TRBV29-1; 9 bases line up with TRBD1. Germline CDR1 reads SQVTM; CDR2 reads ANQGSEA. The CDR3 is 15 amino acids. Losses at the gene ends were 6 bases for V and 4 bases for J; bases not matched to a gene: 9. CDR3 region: CSVRFATGGTGELFF. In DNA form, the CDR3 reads TGCAGCGTCCGTTTCGCGACAGGGGGCACCGGGGAGCTGTTTTTT.

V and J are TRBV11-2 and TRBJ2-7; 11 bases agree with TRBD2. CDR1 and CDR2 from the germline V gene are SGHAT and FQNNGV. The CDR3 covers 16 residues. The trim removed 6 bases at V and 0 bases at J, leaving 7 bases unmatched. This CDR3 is CASSPITSGGSYEQYF. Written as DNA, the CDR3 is TGTGCCAGCAGTCCCATCACTAGCGGGGGCTCCTACGAGCAGTACTTC.

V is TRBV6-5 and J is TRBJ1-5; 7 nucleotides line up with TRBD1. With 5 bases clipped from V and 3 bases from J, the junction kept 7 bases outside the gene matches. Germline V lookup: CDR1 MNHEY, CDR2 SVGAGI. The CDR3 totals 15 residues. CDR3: CASSPSTGDNQPQHF. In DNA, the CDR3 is TGTGCCAGCAGTCCTAGTACAGGGGACAATCAGCCCCAGCATTTT.

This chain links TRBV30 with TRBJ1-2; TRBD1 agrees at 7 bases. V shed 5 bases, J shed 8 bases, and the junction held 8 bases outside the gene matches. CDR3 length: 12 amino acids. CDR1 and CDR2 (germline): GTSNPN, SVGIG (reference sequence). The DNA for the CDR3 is TGTGCCTGGGTCTCGACAGGGAGCGGCTACACCTTC. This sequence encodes CAWVSTGSGYTF.

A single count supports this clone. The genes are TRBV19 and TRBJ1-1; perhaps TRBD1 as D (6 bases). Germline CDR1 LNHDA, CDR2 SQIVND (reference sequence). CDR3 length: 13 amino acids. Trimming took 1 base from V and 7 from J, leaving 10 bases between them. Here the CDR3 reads CASSIGTVVEAFF. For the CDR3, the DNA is TGTGCCAGTAGTATAGGGACAGTTGTTGAAGCTTTCTTT.

The CDR3 DNA reads as TGTGCCAGCGGGTGGGGGAGGGAAGCTTTCTTT. It translates to CASGWGREAFF. The chain has TRBV11-2 and TRBJ1-1; the D gene is possibly TRBD1 (5 bases). The CDR3 spans 11 residues. The V gene's germline CDR1 is SGHAT and CDR2 FQNNGV. The germline V and J ends were trimmed by 8 bases and 8 bases, with 12 bases remaining between them.

The CDR3 region is CASSIVGASNQPQHF. CDR3 coding DNA: TGTGCCAGTAGTATAGTGGGGGCGAGCAATCAGCCCCAGCATTTT. The V gene is TRBV19, the J gene TRBJ1-5; D is perhaps TRBD1 (6 bases). The V gene's germline CDR1 is LNHDA and CDR2 SQIVND (reference sequence). V lost 1 base and J lost 1, with 8 bases in between. The CDR3 is 15 residues long. The full variable domain, its missing parts supplied by reference TRBV19 and TRBJ1-5, is DGGITQSPKYLFRKEGQNVTLSCEQNLNHDAMYWYRQDPGQGLRLIYYSQIVNDFQKGDIAEGYSVSREKKESFPLTVTSAQKNPTAFYLCASSIVGASNQPQHFGDGTRLSIL.

CDR3 nucleotide sequence: TGTGCCAGCAGCTTCGGGACTAGCGGGGAGGTAGGGAATGAGCAGTTCTTC. Protein: CASSFGTSGEVGNEQFF. J is TRBJ2-1 and V is TRBV13; 13 bases agree with TRBD2. Germline-derived CDR1 and CDR2 are PRHDT and FYEKMQ (reference sequence). This CDR3 spans 17 amino acids. V was pared by 3 bases and J by 7 bases, with 9 bases of the junction left unmatched. Looking up the rest from reference TRBV13 and TRBJ2-1 gives the full variable domain: AAGVIQSPRHLIKEKRETATLKCYPIPRHDTVYWYQQGPGQDPQFLISFYEKMQSDKGSIPDRFSAQQFSDYHSELNMSSLELGDSALYFCASSFGTSGEVGNEQFFGPGTRLTVL.

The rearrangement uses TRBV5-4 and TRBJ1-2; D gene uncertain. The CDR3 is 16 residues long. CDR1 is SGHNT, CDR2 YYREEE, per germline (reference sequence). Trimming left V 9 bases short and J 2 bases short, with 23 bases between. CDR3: CATSPGSHAYNYGYTF. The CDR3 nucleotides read TGTGCCACCTCCCCGGGGTCTCATGCCTACAACTATGGCTACACCTTC.

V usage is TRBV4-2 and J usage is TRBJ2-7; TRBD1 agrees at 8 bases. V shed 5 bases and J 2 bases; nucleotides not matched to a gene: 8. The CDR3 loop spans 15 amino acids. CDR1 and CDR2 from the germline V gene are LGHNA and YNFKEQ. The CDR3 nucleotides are TGTGCCAGCAGCTCCCGACAGGGGCTGACCTACGAGCAGTACTTC. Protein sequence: CASSSRQGLTYEQYF.

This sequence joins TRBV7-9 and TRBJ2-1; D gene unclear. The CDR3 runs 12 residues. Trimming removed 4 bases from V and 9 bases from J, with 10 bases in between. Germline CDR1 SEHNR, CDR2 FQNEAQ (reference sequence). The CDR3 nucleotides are TGTGCCAGCAGCTCCCCCACCGGTGAGCAGTTCTTC. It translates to CASSSPTGEQFF.

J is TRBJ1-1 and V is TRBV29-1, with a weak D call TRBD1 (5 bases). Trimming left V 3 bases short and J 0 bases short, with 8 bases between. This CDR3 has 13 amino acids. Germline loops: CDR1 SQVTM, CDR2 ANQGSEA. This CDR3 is CSVEAGMNTEAFF. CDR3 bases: TGCAGCGTTGAGGCAGGGATGAACACTGAAGCTTTCTTT.

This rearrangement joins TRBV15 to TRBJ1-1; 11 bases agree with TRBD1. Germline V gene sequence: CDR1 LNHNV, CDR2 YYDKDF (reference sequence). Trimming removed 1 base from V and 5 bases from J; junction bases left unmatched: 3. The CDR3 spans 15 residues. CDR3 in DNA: TGTGCCACCAGCAGAGGTTGGGACAGGGGGACTGAAGCTTTCTTT. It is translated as CATSRGWDRGTEAFF.

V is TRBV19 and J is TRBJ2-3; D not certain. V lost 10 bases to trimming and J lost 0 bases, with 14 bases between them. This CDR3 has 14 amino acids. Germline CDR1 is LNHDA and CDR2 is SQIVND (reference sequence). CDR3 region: CATTYRFSTDTQYF. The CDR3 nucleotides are TGTGCCACTACTTACCGGTTTAGCACAGATACGCAGTATTTT.

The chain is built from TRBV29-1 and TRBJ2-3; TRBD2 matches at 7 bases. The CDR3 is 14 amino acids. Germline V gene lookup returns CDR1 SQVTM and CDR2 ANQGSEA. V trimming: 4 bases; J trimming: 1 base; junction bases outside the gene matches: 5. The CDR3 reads CSVGWGGRTDTQYF. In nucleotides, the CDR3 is TGCAGCGTTGGTTGGGGGGGACGCACAGATACGCAGTATTTT.

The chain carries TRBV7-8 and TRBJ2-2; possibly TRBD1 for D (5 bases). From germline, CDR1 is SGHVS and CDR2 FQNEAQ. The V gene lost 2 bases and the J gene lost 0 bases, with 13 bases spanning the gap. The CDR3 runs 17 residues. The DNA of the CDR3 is TGTGCCAGCAGCTTAATTCTGGCGACAGCGAACACCGGGGAGCTGTTTTTT. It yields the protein CASSLILATANTGELFF.

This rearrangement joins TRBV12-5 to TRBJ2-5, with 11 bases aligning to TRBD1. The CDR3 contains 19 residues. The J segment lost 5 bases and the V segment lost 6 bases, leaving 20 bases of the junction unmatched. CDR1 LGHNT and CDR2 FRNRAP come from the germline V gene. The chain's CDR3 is CASGGLDGTGGVAKETQYF. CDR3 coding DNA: TGTGCTAGTGGGGGGTTGGACGGGACAGGGGGAGTTGCAAAGGAGACCCAGTACTTC.

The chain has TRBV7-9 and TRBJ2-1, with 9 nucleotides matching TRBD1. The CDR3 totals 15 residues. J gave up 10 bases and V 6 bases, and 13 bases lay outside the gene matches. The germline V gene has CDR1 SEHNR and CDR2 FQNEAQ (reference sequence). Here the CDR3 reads CASRSGGTGNSEQFF. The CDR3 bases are TGTGCCAGCAGATCAGGCGGGACAGGGAATTCGGAGCAGTTCTTC.

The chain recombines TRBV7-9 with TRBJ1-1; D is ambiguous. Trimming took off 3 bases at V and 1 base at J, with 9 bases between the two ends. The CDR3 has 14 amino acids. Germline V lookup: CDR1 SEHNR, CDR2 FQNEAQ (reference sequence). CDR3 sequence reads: CASSLGGRNTEAFF. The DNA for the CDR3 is TGTGCCAGCAGCTTGGGAGGGCGGAACACTGAAGCTTTCTTT.

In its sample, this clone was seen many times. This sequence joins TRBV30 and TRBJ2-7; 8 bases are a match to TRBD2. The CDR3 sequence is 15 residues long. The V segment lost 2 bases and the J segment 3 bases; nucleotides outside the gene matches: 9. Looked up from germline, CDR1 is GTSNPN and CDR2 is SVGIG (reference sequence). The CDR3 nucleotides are TGTGCCTGGAGTTCCAGGGTAAGCGGGGGCTACGAGCAGTACTTC. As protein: CAWSSRVSGGYEQYF. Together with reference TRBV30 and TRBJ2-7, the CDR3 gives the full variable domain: SQTIHQWPATLVQPVGSPLSLECTVEGTSNPNLYWYRQAAGRGLQLLFYSVGIGQISSEVPQNLSASRPQDRQFILSSKKLLLSDSGFYLCAWSSRVSGGYEQYFGPGTRLTVT.

This CDR3 is CASSASGGGTDTQYF. CDR3 DNA sequence: TGTGCCAGCAGCGCTAGCGGGGGTGGCACAGATACGCAGTATTTT. This rearrangement joins TRBV9 to TRBJ2-3, with 10 bases matching TRBD2. From germline, CDR1 is SGDLS and CDR2 YYNGEE. This CDR3 has 15 amino acids. With V trimmed by 3 bases and J by 1 base, 2 bases remained unmatched.

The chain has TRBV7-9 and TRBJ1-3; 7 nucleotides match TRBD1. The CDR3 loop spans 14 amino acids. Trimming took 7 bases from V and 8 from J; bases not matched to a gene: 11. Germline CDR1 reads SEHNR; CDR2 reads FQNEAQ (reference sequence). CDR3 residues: CASTPGQKVDTIYF. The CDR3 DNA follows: TGTGCCAGCACCCCGGGACAGAAGGTAGACACCATATATTTT.

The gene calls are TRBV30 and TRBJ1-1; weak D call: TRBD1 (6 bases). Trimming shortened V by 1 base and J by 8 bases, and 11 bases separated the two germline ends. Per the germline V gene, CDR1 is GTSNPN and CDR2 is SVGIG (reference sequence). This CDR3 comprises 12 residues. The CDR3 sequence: CAWSGTGLEAFF. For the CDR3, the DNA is TGTGCCTGGAGTGGAACAGGGTTGGAAGCTTTCTTT.

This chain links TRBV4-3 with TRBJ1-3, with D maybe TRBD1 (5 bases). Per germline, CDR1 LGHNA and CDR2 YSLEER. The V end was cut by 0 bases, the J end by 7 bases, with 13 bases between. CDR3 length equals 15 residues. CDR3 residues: CASSQDGSSGNTIYF. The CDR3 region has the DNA TGCGCCAGCAGCCAAGATGGATCCTCAGGGAACACCATATATTTT.

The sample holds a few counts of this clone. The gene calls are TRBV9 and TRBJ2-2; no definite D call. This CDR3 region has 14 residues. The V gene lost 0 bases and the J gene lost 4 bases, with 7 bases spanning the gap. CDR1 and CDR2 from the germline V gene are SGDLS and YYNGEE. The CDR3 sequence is CASSVGGSTGELFF. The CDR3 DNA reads TGTGCCAGCAGCGTAGGCGGTTCCACCGGGGAGCTGTTTTTT.

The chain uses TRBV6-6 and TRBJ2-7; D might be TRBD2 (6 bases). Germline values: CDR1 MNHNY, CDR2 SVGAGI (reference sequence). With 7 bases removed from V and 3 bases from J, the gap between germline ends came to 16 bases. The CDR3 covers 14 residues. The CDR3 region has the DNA TGTGCCAGCAAACCCCCCGGGACTGTCTACGAGCAGTACTTC. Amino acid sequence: CASKPPGTVYEQYF.